The next 22 T cell receptor beta chains were all read from a single sample in a study of Graves' ophthalmopathy and Graves' hyperthyroidism. Investigators amplified TCR beta CDR3 regions from RNA transcripts. An initial RT-PCR round employing HTBI primers preceded a second-round multiplex PCR. TCRdb reprocessed the multiplex PCR reads with MiXCR, giving one entry per CDR3 protein. The sample includes roughly 1.1 million distinct CDR3 sequences, 35% to 40% of them seen just once. The sequencing sample was made of peripheral blood or thyroid tissue (not recorded which). The receptors shown here come from an adult man with Graves' hyperthyroidism.

As to this clonotype: A much larger clone differs from this one at a single base, so this may be a read error. The chain combines TRBV7-2 with TRBJ2-2, with D uncertain. The CDR3 extends over 14 amino acids. Germline loops: CDR1 SGHTA, CDR2 FQGNSA. V was cut by 1 base and J by 3 bases, with 6 bases left in between. The CDR3, as DNA: TGTGCCAGCAGCTTAGAGGAATACACCGGGGAGCTGTTTTTT. Its translation is CASSLEEYTGELFF.

The table lists this clonotype with many counts. The chain carries TRBV7-2 and TRBJ1-5; D ambiguous. V dropped 1 base and J dropped 0 bases, with 7 bases sitting between them. There are 15 residues in the CDR3. The germline CDR1 and CDR2 sequences are SGHTA and FQGNSA. DNA of the CDR3: TGTGCCAGCAGCTTAGGGCCGTATAGCAATCAGCCCCAGCATTTT. This sequence encodes CASSLGPYSNQPQHF.

The chain combines TRBV30 with TRBJ1-4; D remains unclear. The CDR3 extends over 16 amino acids. Trimming pared 0 bases from V and 2 bases from J, leaving 13 bases between. Germline V CDR1 and CDR2: GTSNPN, SVGIG (reference sequence). DNA of the CDR3: TGTGCCTGGAGTGTACCGTCGCCAGTTACTAATGAAAAACTGTTTTTT. This codes for CAWSVPSPVTNEKLFF.

The rearrangement uses TRBV6-5 and TRBJ1-6, with a weak D call TRBD1 (5 bases). The germline gives CDR1 MNHEY, CDR2 SVGAGI. The V end was cut by 5 bases, the J end by 7 bases, with 9 bases between. The CDR3 totals 13 residues. The CDR3 spells CASSIQGNSPLHF. The DNA of the CDR3 is TGTGCCAGCAGTATCCAGGGAAATTCACCCCTCCACTTT.

This clonotype appeared many times. This sequence joins TRBV29-1 and TRBJ2-5; D gene unclear. The CDR3 length is 10 residues. The germline V gene has CDR1 SQVTM and CDR2 ANQGSEA. V shed 7 bases and J shed 3 bases, with 6 bases lying between them. The CDR3 nucleotides read TGCAGCGGTGGGAAAGAGACCCAGTACTTC. Its translation: CSGGKETQYF.

Many counts were recorded for this clonotype. The chain recombines TRBV7-2 with TRBJ2-5, with 8 bases matching TRBD2. V shed 5 bases, J shed 1 base, and the junction held 9 bases outside the gene matches. The CDR3 runs to 16 residues. Germline V lookup: CDR1 SGHTA, CDR2 FQGNSA. The CDR3: CASSRLGGGSQETQYF. CDR3 sequence (DNA): TGTGCCAGCAGCCGGCTTGGCGGGGGGTCCCAAGAGACCCAGTACTTC.

Comments on this clonotype: Given the absence of the conserved phenylalanine or tryptophan at the CDR3 end, a read error is likely. It is unclear where the CDR3 begins or ends on the DNA, so no DNA is shown, and the CDR3 is as TCRdb lists it. The chain carries TRBV2 and TRBJ1-4; TRBD1 is taken as the D call from the table, unchecked against the DNA. Per germline, CDR1 SNHLY and CDR2 FYNNEI. The CDR3 extends over 10 residues, inclusive of both ends. The chain's CDR3 is CASRDLSRGA.

There are many counts of this clonotype. The chain combines TRBV20-1 with TRBJ1-2, with D perhaps TRBD1 (6 bases). Trimming cost V 5 bases and J 2 bases, with 12 bases left between them. CDR3 length: 13 amino acids. Looked up from germline, CDR1 is DFQATT and CDR2 is SNEGSKA (reference sequence). CDR3 coding DNA: TGCAGTGCTCGTGGGGGGGCGAACTATGGCTACACCTTC. Its protein product is CSARGGANYGYTF.

There are many counts of this clonotype. The genes are TRBV14 and TRBJ2-7, with D unclear. The CDR3 has 14 amino acids. V lost 2 bases to trimming and J lost 8 bases, with 16 bases between them. CDR1 and CDR2 from the germline V gene are SGHDN and FVKESK. CDR3 protein: CASSQMARPHQQYF. The CDR3 DNA reads as TGTGCCAGCAGCCAAATGGCGCGCCCGCACCAGCAGTACTTC.

This clonotype was seen ten or more times. The V and J genes are TRBV7-8 and TRBJ2-6; 8 bases map to TRBD2. CDR1 is SGHVS, CDR2 FQNEAQ, per germline. Germline trimming cut 5 bases from V and 4 bases from J; bases unmatched to any gene: 7. This CDR3 comprises 16 residues. CDR3 protein: CASSRVGGAGANVLTF. The DNA of the CDR3 is TGTGCCAGCAGCCGCGTCGGGGGGGCCGGGGCCAACGTCCTGACTTTC.

This clonotype was found many times. The chain joins TRBV10-3 to TRBJ2-5, with 10 bases lining up with TRBD2. V was clipped by 4 bases and J by 2 bases; unmatched bases: 7. The germline V gene encodes CDR1 ENHRY and CDR2 SYGVKD. CDR3 length equals 16 residues. CDR3 bases: TGTGCCATCAGTGGGGGTTTTAGCGGGGGGCAAGAGACCCAGTACTTC. Its translation: CAISGGFSGGQETQYF.

This clonotype was observed at least ten times. This chain uses TRBV20-1 with TRBJ1-4, with 9 bases that match TRBD1. The trim removed 6 bases at V and 7 bases at J, leaving 3 bases unmatched. CDR1 and CDR2 from the germline V gene are DFQATT and SNEGSKA (reference sequence). This CDR3 has 12 residues. The CDR3 region has the DNA TGCAGTGCAGCGGGACAGGGTGAAAAACTGTTTTTT. Protein sequence: CSAAGQGEKLFF.

The CDR3 here is CASSLVPGLNSYEQYF. For the CDR3, the DNA is TGTGCCAGCAGCTTAGTCCCGGGTCTTAACTCCTACGAGCAGTACTTC. This chain connects TRBV7-2 to TRBJ2-7; unclear D gene. Germline loops: CDR1 SGHTA, CDR2 FQGNSA. Trimming took 1 base from V and 0 from J, leaving 13 bases between them. The length of the CDR3 is 16 residues.

Ten or more counts support this clonotype. This chain uses TRBV29-1 with TRBJ2-7; TRBD1 matches at 9 bases. J was trimmed by 7 bases and V by 3 bases; bases with no gene match: 10. Germline values: CDR1 SQVTM, CDR2 ANQGSEA. The CDR3 length is 14 residues. CDR3 bases: TGCAGCGTTGAGGTGGGACAGGGTAACCGTGAGCAGTACTTC. Translating it yields CSVEVGQGNREQYF.

This clonotype was recorded many times. In DNA, the CDR3 is TGCAGTGCTTCCGCAGGACAGGGGGAAGGCTACACCTTC. Protein product: CSASAGQGEGYTF. This chain uses TRBV20-1 with TRBJ1-2, with TRBD1 matching 10 bases. J gave up 8 bases and V 5 bases, and 8 bases lay outside the gene matches. The CDR3 consists of 13 residues. Germline CDR1 and CDR2: DFQATT and SNEGSKA (reference sequence).

The chain recombines TRBV10-3 with TRBJ2-7; D may be TRBD2 (6 bases). Germline CDR1 ENHRY, CDR2 SYGVKD. CDR3 length: 20 residues. The V gene lost 10 bases and the J gene lost 0 bases, with 34 bases spanning the gap. The CDR3, as DNA: TGTGCCAGCTCACTTGGAACCGGGACGCCAGGTGGAGGGAGCTCCTACGAGCAGTACTTC. Protein: CASSLGTGTPGGGSSYEQYF.

About this clonotype: The CDR3 does not end in the conserved phenylalanine or tryptophan, so this is likely a read error. The limits of the CDR3 on the DNA are not certain, so only TCRdb's listed CDR3 is given. This chain links TRBV12-3 or TRBV12-4 with TRBJ1-4; the DNA was not used to check the table's D call, TRBD1. The CDR3 totals 17 residues, both ends included. The CDR3 region is CASSLSPATVTNEKLCI.

A few counts support this clonotype. The conserved phenylalanine or tryptophan is not found at the CDR3 terminus, so this likely reflects a read error. The limits of the CDR3 on the DNA are not certain, so only TCRdb's listed CDR3 is given. The chain combines TRBV7-9 with TRBJ2-7; no DNA check was done on the table's D call, TRBD1. Looked up from germline, CDR1 is SEHNR and CDR2 is FQNEAQ (reference sequence). With termini counted, the CDR3 has 14 amino acids. CDR3 sequence reads: CASAGKRGTYEQYL.

The chain combines TRBV7-8 with TRBJ2-3; no reliable D call. Trimming stripped 5 bases from V and 2 bases from J, with 11 bases between. This CDR3 region has 14 residues. Germline V gives CDR1 SGHVS, CDR2 FQNEAQ. CDR3 amino acids: CASSKPQNTDTQYF. Written as DNA, the CDR3 is TGTGCCAGCAGCAAACCACAGAACACAGATACGCAGTATTTT. Together with reference TRBV7-8 and TRBJ2-3, the CDR3 gives the full variable domain: GAGVSQSPRYKVAKRGQDVALRCDPISGHVSLFWYQQALGQGPEFLTYFQNEAQLDKSGLPSDRFFAERPEGSVSTLKIQRTQQEDSAVYLCASSKPQNTDTQYFGPGTRLTVL.

A note on this clonotype: Sequence at one end of the junction differs from germline and may be a read error. This chain joins TRBV10-3 and TRBJ2-7; D is perhaps TRBD1 (6 bases). The CDR3 is 15 amino acids. The germline CDR1 and CDR2 sequences are ENHRY and SYGVKD. Written as DNA, the CDR3 is TGTGCCAGCAGTTACTCCGAAACAGGGAAAGGCGAGCAGTACTTC. Encoded protein: CASSYSETGKGEQYF.

This clonotype has a count of ten or more. The J gene is TRBJ1-1, the V gene TRBV2; TRBD1 is a possible D gene (5 bases). The germline CDR1 and CDR2 sequences are SNHLY and FYNNEI. V was clipped by 4 bases and J by 0 bases, with 15 bases between them. This CDR3 is built from 16 residues. The CDR3 region is CASSGRQGGLNTEAFF. The DNA of the CDR3 is TGTGCCAGCAGTGGCCGGCAGGGTGGACTGAACACTGAAGCTTTCTTT.

A few counts support this clonotype. At one end, the junction sequence differs from germline, possibly due to a read error. The chain employs TRBV4-1 and TRBJ2-2; perhaps TRBD2 as D (6 bases). The germline V gene encodes CDR1 MGHRA and CDR2 YSYEKL. The CDR3 is made up of 14 amino acids. The CDR3 DNA sequence: TGTGCCAGCAGCCCGGACGGAGGGGCCGGGGAGCTGTTTTTT. Protein product: CASSPDGGAGELFF.